This T cell receptor (beta chain) was found in a study of Graves' ophthalmopathy and Graves' hyperthyroidism. Amplified TCR beta CDR3 regions were obtained using RNA transcripts as template. A first-round RT-PCR used HTBI primers, followed by a second-round multiplex PCR. TCRdb itself ran the multiplex PCR reads through MiXCR, one entry per CDR3 protein. Of around 1.1 million distinct CDR3 sequences listed, about 36% are singletons. This clonotype was recorded only once. The receptor's source is an adult man with Graves' hyperthyroidism. The specimen was peripheral blood or thyroid tissue (not recorded which).

Here the CDR3 reads CASSTGGGRPGTEAFF. Written as DNA, the CDR3 is TGTGCCAGCAGCACGGGTGGGGGACGCCCAGGTACTGAAGCTTTCTTT. V is TRBV7-8 and J is TRBJ1-1; perhaps TRBD1 as D (5 bases). Between the trimmed V and J ends, which lost 5 bases and 5 bases, there was a span of 21 bases. Looked up from germline, CDR1 is SGHVS and CDR2 is FQNEAQ. The CDR3 consists of 16 residues.